These 11 T cell receptor beta chains came from one sample sequenced in a study of CD39 and CD103 CD8 tumor-infiltrating T cells. Clones were sequenced by immunoSEQ multiplex PCR, and TCRdb holds only the in-frame ones, with some missing. The sample lists 400 to 500 clones, 72% occurring once. Sequenced material: CD39+ CD103+ CD8+ T cells sorted from the tumor. Described subset: CD103+CD39+ double-positive CD45RA- CD8 T cells. These receptors all stem from a human donor with head and neck squamous cell carcinoma.

This clone was counted a single time. The CDR3 sequence is CATSRDHRVFYF. Written as DNA, the CDR3 is TGTGCCACCAGCAGAGATCACAGGGTGTTTTACTTC. The rearrangement uses TRBV15 and TRBJ2-5; a weak D match, TRBD1 (6 bases). V was clipped by 0 bases and J by 14 bases, with 13 bases between them. Germline V gene sequence: CDR1 LNHNV, CDR2 YYDKDF (reference sequence). The CDR3 has 12 amino acids.

This chain connects TRBV6-1 to TRBJ2-1; 7 nucleotides line up with TRBD2. CDR3 size: 15 residues. V trimming: 0 bases; J trimming: 8 bases; junction bases outside the gene matches: 7. Germline CDR1 and CDR2: MNHNS and SASEGT. The CDR3 DNA reads as TGTGCCAGCAGTGAAGCGCTAGCGGAGGGGCATGAGCAGTTCTTC. It yields the protein CASSEALAEGHEQFF.

The J gene is TRBJ1-2, the V gene TRBV5-6; D is undetermined. Looked up from germline, CDR1 is SGHDT and CDR2 is YYEEEE. The germline V and J ends were trimmed by 0 bases and 2 bases, with 8 bases remaining between them. CDR3 length equals 14 residues. The CDR3 reads CASSLAERNYGYTF. In nucleotides, the CDR3 is TGTGCCAGCAGCTTGGCTGAACGGAACTATGGCTACACCTTC.

This clone was seen a few times. This chain connects TRBV29-1 to TRBJ1-1, with TRBD1 as a possible D gene (5 bases). CDR1 and CDR2 (germline): SQVTM, ANQGSEA. This CDR3 comprises 13 residues. The CDR3 DNA follows: TGCATAATCGGGGGTGAGTCGAACACTGAAGCTTTCTTT. This encodes CIIGGESNTEAFF.

This rearrangement joins TRBV29-1 to TRBJ2-7; 11 nucleotides match TRBD1. There are 13 residues in the CDR3. Germline-derived CDR1 and CDR2 are SQVTM and ANQGSEA. With V trimmed by 6 bases and J by 5 bases, 6 bases remained unmatched. CDR3 coding DNA: TGCAGCGTCGCCGGACAGGGGGCAGACGAGCAGTACTTC. Protein product: CSVAGQGADEQYF.

The chain has TRBV7-9 and TRBJ1-2; D is perhaps TRBD1 (6 bases). V was cut by 1 base and J by 13 bases, with 13 bases left in between. Germline V gives CDR1 SEHNR, CDR2 FQNEAQ (reference sequence). The CDR3 has 12 residues. CDR3 protein: CASSLDRGAVTF. The DNA for the CDR3 is TGTGCCAGCAGCTTAGATCGGGGGGCGGTCACCTTC.

This chain links TRBV7-9 with TRBJ2-5; TRBD2 agrees at 11 bases. Germline V gene sequence: CDR1 SEHNR, CDR2 FQNEAQ (reference sequence). The CDR3 loop spans 15 amino acids. Trimming took 3 bases from V and 6 from J; bases not matched to a gene: 6. CDR3 sequence: CASSLSSGGLKTQYF. CDR3 bases: TGTGCCAGCAGCTTGTCTAGCGGGGGGCTGAAGACCCAGTACTTC.

The J gene is TRBJ2-7, the V gene TRBV19; 7 nucleotides align to TRBD2. CDR3 length: 13 residues. Per germline, CDR1 LNHDA and CDR2 SQIVND (reference sequence). V shed 2 bases and J 7 bases; nucleotides not matched to a gene: 5. The CDR3 nucleotides are TGTGCCAGTAGTATACAACCCGGGGGGGAGCAGTACTTC. Translating it yields CASSIQPGGEQYF.

The chain recombines TRBV19 with TRBJ1-5; a possible D gene is TRBD1 (6 bases). The CDR3 loop spans 13 amino acids. V was shortened by 5 bases and J by 7 bases, with 12 bases between the two germline ends. The germline CDR1 and CDR2 sequences are LNHDA and SQIVND (reference sequence). The CDR3 reads CASSWNRDQPQHF. Here the CDR3 DNA reads TGTGCCAGTAGTTGGAACAGGGACCAGCCCCAGCATTTT. The full variable domain, in which reference TRBV19 and TRBJ1-5 provide the parts outside the CDR3, is DGGITQSPKYLFRKEGQNVTLSCEQNLNHDAMYWYRQDPGQGLRLIYYSQIVNDFQKGDIAEGYSVSREKKESFPLTVTSAQKNPTAFYLCASSWNRDQPQHFGDGTRLSIL.

This clone has just one count. The chain joins TRBV21-1 to TRBJ1-1. TRBV21-1 is labeled a pseudogene. The CDR3 covers 15 residues. As DNA, the CDR3 is TGTGCCAGCAGAAGCAACTACACAATTCGCACTGAAGCTTTCTTT. This gives the protein CASRSNYTIRTEAFF.

This clone was counted once. The CDR3 loop reads CASSSRTGGTETQYF. As DNA, the CDR3 is TGTGCCAGCAGCTCCCGGACAGGGGGGACAGAGACCCAGTACTTC. The chain carries TRBV7-9 and TRBJ2-5; 10 bases match TRBD1. V dropped 4 bases and J dropped 4; count of bases not matched to a gene: 6. Germline values: CDR1 SEHNR, CDR2 FQNEAQ (reference sequence). This CDR3 has 15 amino acids.